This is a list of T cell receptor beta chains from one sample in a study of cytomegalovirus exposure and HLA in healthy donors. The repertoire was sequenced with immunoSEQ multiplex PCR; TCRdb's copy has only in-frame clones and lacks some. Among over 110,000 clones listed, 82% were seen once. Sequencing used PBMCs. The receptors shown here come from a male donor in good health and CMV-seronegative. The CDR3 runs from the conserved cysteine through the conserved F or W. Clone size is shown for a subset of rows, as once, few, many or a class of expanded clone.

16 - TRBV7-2 CASSLGGQESNYGYTF
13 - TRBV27 CASTRDRKNIQYF
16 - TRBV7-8 CASRSFSGRANDEQYF
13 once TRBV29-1 CSAGLAAGGGYTF
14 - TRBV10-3 CAIRAGGFQETQYF
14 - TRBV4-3 CASSQVLGSDTIYF
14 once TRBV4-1 CASSQVGGSETQYF
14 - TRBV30 CAWSVGQGNQPQHF
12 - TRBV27 CASGDRGHEQFF
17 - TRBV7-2 CASSSPGTGFHTYEQYF
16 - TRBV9 CASSVGRDRFNYGYTF
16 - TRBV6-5 CASSYSGGSAYNEQFF
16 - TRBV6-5 CASSYGGDRVQGEQFF
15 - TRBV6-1 CASSDHGVSYNEQFF
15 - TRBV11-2 CASSLVVLAGYEQYF
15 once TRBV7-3 CASTPGTGETGELFF
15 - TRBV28 CASSLGLAGYNEQFF
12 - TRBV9 CASSVNYHEQFF
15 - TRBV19 CASTRLAGGRNEQFF
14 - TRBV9 CASSALGNTGELFF
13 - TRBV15 CATTSGQKETQYF
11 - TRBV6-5 CASTRGYEQYF
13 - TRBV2 CAFLVSYQETQYF
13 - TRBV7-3 CASSPQGTDEQYF
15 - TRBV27 CASSDRAGGNQPQHF
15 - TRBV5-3 CARSLRLKSSYEQYF
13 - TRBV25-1 CASSEQTVRGQYF
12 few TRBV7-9 CASSFHSTEAFF
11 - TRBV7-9 CSSSSGDEQYF
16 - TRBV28 CASSSGWGGTGNTIYF
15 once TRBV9 CASSAGLAGLNEQFF
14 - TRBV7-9 CASSLGQGPSEQYF